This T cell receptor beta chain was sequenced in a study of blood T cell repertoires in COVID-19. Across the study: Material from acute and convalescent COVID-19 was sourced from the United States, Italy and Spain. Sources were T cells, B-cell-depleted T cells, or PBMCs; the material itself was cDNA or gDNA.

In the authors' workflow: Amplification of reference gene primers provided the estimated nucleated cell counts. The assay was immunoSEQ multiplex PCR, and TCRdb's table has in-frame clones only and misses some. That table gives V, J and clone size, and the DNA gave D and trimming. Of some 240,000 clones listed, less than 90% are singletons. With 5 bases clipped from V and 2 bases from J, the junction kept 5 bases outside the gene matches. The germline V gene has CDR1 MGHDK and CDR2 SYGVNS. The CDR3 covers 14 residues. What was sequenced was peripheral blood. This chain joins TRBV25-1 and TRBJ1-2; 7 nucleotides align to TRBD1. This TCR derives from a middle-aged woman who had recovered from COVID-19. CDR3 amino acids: CASSPGQLNYGYTF. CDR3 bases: TGTGCCAGCAGTCCGGGACAGCTAAACTATGGCTACACCTTC.